This TCR beta chain is from a study of CD8 T cells in ankylosing spondylitis. Points from the study as a whole: A CD8+ phenotype characterized the disease-linked clones, which were relatively rare in peripheral blood. Roughly 8 highly homologous variants made up a TCR beta motif that seemed to typify ankylosing spondylitis blood.

Germline V lookup: CDR1 LGHDT, CDR2 YNNKEL (reference sequence). V was shortened by 2 bases and J by 4 bases, with 8 bases between the two germline ends. The CDR3 has 14 residues. In regard to this clonotype: The antigen is not known.

In TCRdb, the 5' RACE reads were re-called with MiXCR into one record per CDR3 protein. The sample has 250,000 to 400,000 distinct CDR3 sequences; roughly 10% are singletons. J is TRBJ2-2 and V is TRBV3-1; D not certain. The clonotype originates from a female donor with ankylosing spondylitis or in good health (not recorded which). The sequencing input was blood, either unsorted or a sorted T cell fraction (not recorded which). CDR3 sequence: CASSQRQVTGELFF. CDR3 DNA: TGTGCCAGCAGCCAACGTCAGGTCACCGGGGAGCTGTTTTTT.